The following is a T cell receptor beta chain sequence with its context. Other DNA sequences within the sample encode an identical CDR3. The data derive from a study of blood T cell repertoires in COVID-19. For the study at large: T cells, B-cell-depleted T cells, or PBMCs provided the cDNA or gDNA that served as material.

Study processing details: Estimates of nucleated cell counts were drawn from the amplification of reference gene primers. Clones were sequenced by immunoSEQ multiplex PCR, and TCRdb holds only the in-frame ones, with some missing. That table furnishes V, J and clone size, whereas the DNA furnished D and trimming. The sample comprises 150,000 to 200,000 clones, 85% of which are singletons, and about 3.3% rests with the top ten. V was clipped by 8 bases and J by 8 bases, with 9 bases between them. This CDR3 is 10 amino acids long. Looked up from germline, CDR1 is MDHEN and CDR2 is SYDVKM. This receptor was identified in a human donor with acute or convalescent COVID-19. The donor label of this sample is uncertain. Sequenced: peripheral blood. The chain uses TRBV28 and TRBJ1-2, with a possible D match to TRBD1 (6 bases). The CDR3 here is CASGQGGYTF. The CDR3 region has the DNA TGTGCCAGCGGGCAGGGGGGCTACACCTTC.